A single sample is the source of the 26 T cell receptor beta chains below, sequenced in a study of T-cell memory formation after mild COVID-19. MiXCR, applied by TCRdb to the 5' RACE reads, yields one record per CDR3 protein. The profile shows about 340,000 distinct CDR3 sequences, 10% to 15% of them singletons. The sample was PBMCs or a T cell subset sorted from them (not recorded which). All receptors come from a young man who had mild COVID-19 (a few samples of this study predate the infection). Cell type and time point are not known.

This clonotype was seen a handful of times. This chain links TRBV7-3 with TRBJ2-1; D possibly corresponds to TRBD1 (7 bases). V was pared by 3 bases and J by 4 bases, with 13 bases between. This CDR3 contains 15 residues. Germline V lookup: CDR1 SGHTA, CDR2 FQGTGA. DNA for the CDR3: TGTGCCAGCAGCTTGCGGAGGGGGCCTTACAATGAGCAGTTCTTC. The encoded protein is CASSLRRGPYNEQFF. The full variable domain, completed using reference TRBV7-3 and TRBJ2-1, is GAGVSQTPSNKVTEKGKYVELRCDPISGHTALYWYRQSLGQGPEFLIYFQGTGAADDSGLPNDRFFAVRPEGSVSTLKIQRTERGDSAVYLCASSLRRGPYNEQFFGPGTRLTVL.

This clonotype has only a few counts. The chain carries TRBV6-1 and TRBJ1-2; no firm D call. The germline V gene encodes CDR1 MNHNS and CDR2 SASEGT. Trimming shortened V by 6 bases and J by 9 bases, and 20 bases separated the two germline ends. CDR3 length: 14 amino acids. CDR3 nucleotides: TGTGCCAGCAGAGTGGGTAACCAGGTCTCGAGCTACACCTTC. Encoded protein: CASRVGNQVSSYTF.

This clonotype was counted many times. The chain combines TRBV7-2 with TRBJ1-4; TRBD1 is a possible D gene (6 bases). From germline, CDR1 is SGHTA and CDR2 FQGNSA. The CDR3 totals 14 residues. Trimming removed 5 bases from V and 7 bases from J, with 14 bases in between. CDR3 in DNA: TGTGCCAGCAGCACAGGGACCCGGGCTGAAAAACTGTTTTTT. Translation gives CASSTGTRAEKLFF. Together with reference TRBV7-2 and TRBJ1-4, the CDR3 gives the full variable domain: GAGVSQSPSNKVTEKGKDVELRCDPISGHTALYWYRQSLGQGLEFLIYFQGNSAPDKSGLPSDRFSAERTGGSVSTLTIQRTQQEDSAVYLCASSTGTRAEKLFFGSGTQLSVL.

In nucleotides, the CDR3 is TGCGCCAGCAGCCTGGGGGACCGGGACAGGGTAGATACGCAGTATTTT. Amino acid sequence: CASSLGDRDRVDTQYF. This chain uses TRBV4-3 with TRBJ2-3, with TRBD1 identical over 9 bases. Germline CDR1 and CDR2: LGHNA and YSLEER. V shed 4 bases and J 5 bases; nucleotides not matched to a gene: 10. The CDR3 extends over 16 amino acids.

The rearrangement joins TRBV7-2 to TRBJ2-3; 9 nucleotides agree with TRBD2. The V segment lost 4 bases and the J segment 1 base; nucleotides outside the gene matches: 3. The CDR3 is made up of 15 amino acids. Germline CDR1 is SGHTA and CDR2 is FQGNSA. DNA of the CDR3: TGTGCCAGCAGCTCCCAGCGGGGGGGCACAGATACGCAGTATTTT. Translating it yields CASSSQRGGTDTQYF.

This clonotype was counted only a few times. This chain connects TRBV6-1 to TRBJ2-7, with TRBD2 matching over 9 bases. Germline values: CDR1 MNHNS, CDR2 SASEGT. The CDR3 length is 15 residues. V lost 1 base to trimming and J lost 0 bases; unmatched junction nucleotides: 1. CDR3 in DNA: TGTGCCAGCAGTGAAGATAGCGGGAGCTCCTACGAGCAGTACGTC. Amino acids: CASSEDSGSSYEQYV.

The rearrangement joins TRBV11-2 to TRBJ2-2; 7 bases line up with TRBD2. Germline V gene sequence: CDR1 SGHAT, CDR2 FQNNGV. This CDR3 region has 13 residues. The ends lost 11 bases at V and 7 bases at J; junction bases unmatched: 10. CDR3 protein: CAVAGKFIGELFF. CDR3 DNA sequence: TGTGCCGTAGCGGGTAAATTTATCGGGGAGCTGTTTTTT.

The count of this clonotype is one. The rearrangement joins TRBV7-9 to TRBJ1-6; D is undetermined. Per the germline V gene, CDR1 is SEHNR and CDR2 is FQNEAQ (reference sequence). V was clipped by 0 bases and J by 10 bases, with 4 bases between them. The CDR3 has 12 residues. The CDR3, as DNA: TGTGCCAGCAGCTTAGCCGAGTCACCCCTCCACTTT. This encodes CASSLAESPLHF.

This clonotype was detected only a few times. The CDR3 nucleotides are TGTGCCAGCAGACCAGGGGGCAGTTATGGCTACACCTTC. Its translation: CASRPGGSYGYTF. The chain has TRBV6-2 or TRBV6-3 and TRBJ1-2; 8 bases fit TRBD1. This CDR3 has 13 residues. Germline V CDR1 and CDR2: MNHEY, SVGEGT. With 6 bases clipped from V and 5 bases from J, the junction kept 5 bases outside the gene matches.

The rearrangement joins TRBV20-1 to TRBJ2-5; 7 bases align to TRBD1. Losses at the gene ends were 3 bases for V and 2 bases for J; bases not matched to a gene: 3. CDR1 and CDR2 (germline): DFQATT, SNEGSKA (reference sequence). The CDR3 runs 13 residues. CDR3 coding DNA: TGCAGTGCTAGCGGACAGGTTCAAGAGACCCAGTACTTC. This codes for CSASGQVQETQYF.

This rearrangement joins TRBV5-1 to TRBJ2-5; 11 bases align to TRBD2. CDR1 SGHRS and CDR2 YFSETQ come from the germline V gene. This CDR3 region has 16 residues. V lost 4 bases, J lost 4 bases, and 9 bases stayed unmatched. In DNA form, the CDR3 reads TGCGCCAGCAGCCAAACACTAGCGGGGGTTAGAGAGACCCAGTACTTC. This encodes CASSQTLAGVRETQYF.

The rearrangement links TRBV12-3 or TRBV12-4 to TRBJ2-1; 7 bases are shared with TRBD1. The junction had 4 bases not matched to a gene; V was cut back by 6 bases and J by 5 bases. CDR3 size: 13 residues. The chain's CDR3 is CASSGTENNEQFF. The DNA of the CDR3 is TGTGCCAGCAGCGGGACAGAGAACAATGAGCAGTTCTTC.

The V and J genes are TRBV9 and TRBJ2-3; 7 positions agree with TRBD2. Germline V CDR1 and CDR2: SGDLS, YYNGEE. CDR3 size: 13 residues. J gave up 8 bases and V 5 bases, and 8 bases lay outside the gene matches. The CDR3 is CASRGGDAVTQYF. CDR3 nucleotides: TGTGCCAGCAGGGGGGGGGATGCAGTTACGCAGTATTTT.

This clonotype was seen a handful of times. The CDR3 DNA reads TGCGCCAGCAGCCAAGCTAGGACTAGCGGGGGGCCACGGCAGTTCTTC. Translation gives CASSQARTSGGPRQFF. The chain joins TRBV4-3 to TRBJ2-1; 14 nucleotides match TRBD2. The CDR3 sequence is 16 residues long. Germline V lookup: CDR1 LGHNA, CDR2 YSLEER. V lost 1 base and J lost 12; bases outside the gene matches: 8.

This clonotype has a handful of counts. V usage is TRBV6-5 and J usage is TRBJ2-2; D may be TRBD1 (6 bases). The V gene lost 6 bases and the J gene lost 0 bases, with 14 bases spanning the gap. From germline, CDR1 is MNHEY and CDR2 SVGAGI. CDR3 length: 16 residues. This chain's CDR3 is CASRTTGQANTGELFF. The CDR3 bases are TGTGCCAGCAGAACTACGGGACAAGCGAACACCGGGGAGCTGTTTTTT.

This clonotype was counted at least ten times. V gene TRBV19 combines with J gene TRBJ2-1; 7 bases map to TRBD1. V dropped 9 bases and J dropped 0; count of bases not matched to a gene: 8. Germline CDR1 LNHDA, CDR2 SQIVND (reference sequence). There are 15 residues in the CDR3. The CDR3 DNA is TGTGCCAGCAAGCTCCCAGGGGGCTCCTACAATGAGCAGTTCTTC. This translates into CASKLPGGSYNEQFF.

The rearrangement joins TRBV5-1 to TRBJ2-3, with D perhaps matching TRBD2 (6 bases). Germline CDR1 reads SGHRS; CDR2 reads YFSETQ. V dropped 4 bases and J dropped 10 bases, with 16 bases sitting between them. The CDR3 has 13 residues. Here the CDR3 DNA reads TGCGCCAGCAGCGGCGGCGGGACTTTCCCGCAGTATTTT. This sequence encodes CASSGGGTFPQYF.

The chain recombines TRBV9 with TRBJ2-7; 9 bases map to TRBD2. Germline V gene data show CDR1 as SGDLS and CDR2 as YYNGEE. There are 14 residues in the CDR3. The trim removed 2 bases at V and 5 bases at J, leaving 5 bases unmatched. The CDR3, as DNA: TGTGCCAGCAGCGTGGATAGCGGGGGCGACGAGCAGTACTTC. Its translation: CASSVDSGGDEQYF.

Ten or more counts support this clonotype. V gene TRBV6-5 combines with J gene TRBJ2-6; D might be TRBD2 (5 bases). This CDR3 is 15 amino acids long. The V gene lost 2 bases and the J gene lost 0 bases, with 5 bases spanning the gap. Germline-derived CDR1 and CDR2 are MNHEY and SVGAGI. The CDR3 is CASSYGSSGANVLTF. The CDR3 DNA follows: TGTGCCAGCAGTTACGGGAGCTCTGGGGCCAACGTCCTGACTTTC.

The rearrangement links TRBV11-2 to TRBJ2-7; perhaps TRBD1 as D (5 bases). Per the germline V gene, CDR1 is SGHAT and CDR2 is FQNNGV. V was cut by 4 bases and J by 0 bases, with 10 bases left in between. This CDR3 has 14 amino acids. The CDR3, as DNA: TGTGCCAGCAGCTCTTTTAGGGGCTCCTACGAGCAGTACGTC. Its translation: CASSSFRGSYEQYV.

This clonotype was observed a handful of times. This chain connects TRBV6-5 to TRBJ2-7; D may be TRBD1 or TRBD2 (6 bases each). V was pared by 10 bases and J by 4 bases, with 17 bases between. CDR1 and CDR2 from the germline V gene are MNHEY and SVGAGI. CDR3 length equals 13 residues. CDR3 protein: CATNRQGGYEQYF. The CDR3 coding sequence is TGTGCCACCAATCGGCAAGGGGGGTACGAGCAGTACTTC.

The CDR3 here is CASSVGDTQETQYF. Here the CDR3 DNA reads TGTGCCAGCAGCGTAGGGGACACTCAAGAGACCCAGTACTTC. This chain connects TRBV9 to TRBJ2-5; tentatively, D is TRBD1 (6 bases). Trimming pared 0 bases from V and 2 bases from J, leaving 8 bases between. The germline gives CDR1 SGDLS, CDR2 YYNGEE. The CDR3 spans 14 residues.

This clonotype was seen more than once but under ten times. The chain joins TRBV5-1 to TRBJ1-3, with D unresolved. The germline V gene has CDR1 SGHRS and CDR2 YFSETQ. CDR3 length equals 15 residues. V dropped 4 bases and J dropped 0 bases, with 11 bases sitting between them. CDR3: CASSTGGNSGNTIYF. The CDR3 DNA reads as TGCGCCAGCAGCACCGGAGGAAACTCTGGAAACACCATATATTTT.

CDR3 sequence (DNA): TGCAGCGTTGAAAAGGCAGGGGGCAACGAAAAACTGTTTTTT. Protein product: CSVEKAGGNEKLFF. The chain combines TRBV29-1 with TRBJ1-4; TRBD1 matches 8 bases. CDR3 length: 14 residues. The trim removed 2 bases at V and 8 bases at J, leaving 7 bases unmatched. In germline, CDR1 is SQVTM, CDR2 ANQGSEA.

The chain couples TRBV4-3 to TRBJ2-1; 8 nucleotides match TRBD2. Looked up from germline, CDR1 is LGHNA and CDR2 is YSLEER. Trimming at V came to 3 bases and at J to 8 bases, leaving 6 bases not matched to a gene. The CDR3 spans 14 residues. The CDR3 spells CASSHMGLGDEQFF. DNA for the CDR3: TGCGCCAGCAGCCATATGGGACTAGGGGATGAGCAGTTCTTC.

This clonotype was detected ten times or more. The chain joins TRBV7-9 to TRBJ2-1; 11 bases are shared with TRBD2. Trimming took 5 bases from V and 5 from J; bases not matched to a gene: 8. Germline assignment: CDR1 SEHNR and CDR2 FQNEAQ (reference sequence). The CDR3 has 16 amino acids. CDR3 in DNA: TGTGCCAGCAGCGTACCTAGCGGGGGGCGACACAATGAGCAGTTCTTC. This sequence encodes CASSVPSGGRHNEQFF.